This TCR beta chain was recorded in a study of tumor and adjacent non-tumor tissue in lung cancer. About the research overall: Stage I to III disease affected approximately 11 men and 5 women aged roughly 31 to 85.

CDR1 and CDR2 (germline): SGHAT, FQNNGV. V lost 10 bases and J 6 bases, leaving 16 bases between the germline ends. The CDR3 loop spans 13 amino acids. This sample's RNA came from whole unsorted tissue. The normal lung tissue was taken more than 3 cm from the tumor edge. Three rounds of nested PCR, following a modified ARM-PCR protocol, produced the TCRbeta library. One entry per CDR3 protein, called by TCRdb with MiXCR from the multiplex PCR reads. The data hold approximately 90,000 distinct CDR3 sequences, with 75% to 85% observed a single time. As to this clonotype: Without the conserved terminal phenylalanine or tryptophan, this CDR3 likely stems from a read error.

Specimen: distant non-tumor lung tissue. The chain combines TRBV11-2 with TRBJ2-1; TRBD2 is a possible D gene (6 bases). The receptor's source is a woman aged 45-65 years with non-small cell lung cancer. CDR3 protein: CANRLEASNEQFS. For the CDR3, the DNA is TGTGCCAACAGACTAGAGGCTTCCAATGAGCAGTTCTCC.